The clone carrying this T cell receptor beta chain occurred once. Its antigen is unidentified. The data were taken from a study of CD8 T cells in ankylosing spondylitis. The study's findings and limits: What seemed typical of ankylosing spondylitis blood was a TCR beta motif built from under 10 highly homologous variants. Disease-linked clones were found to be CD8+ and relatively rare in peripheral blood.

CDR3 length: 15 residues. The germline V and J ends were trimmed by 4 bases and 7 bases, with 14 bases remaining between them. MiXCR, applied by TCRdb to the 5' RACE reads, yields one record per CDR3 protein. The data show 350,000 or so distinct CDR3 sequences, 8% seen once. This sequence was found in a male donor with ankylosing spondylitis. Sequences were obtained from blood, either unsorted or a sorted T cell fraction (not recorded which). This rearrangement joins TRBV12-3 or TRBV12-4 to TRBJ1-6; D uncertain. CDR3 amino acids: CASSSLTRRNSPLHF. CDR3 in DNA: TGTGCCAGCAGTTCCTTGACACGGAGGAATTCACCCCTCCACTTT.